This T cell receptor (beta chain) was recorded in a study of T cells after yellow fever vaccination. Per germline, CDR1 SGHAT and CDR2 FQNNGV. V dropped 5 bases and J dropped 5 bases, with 18 bases sitting between them. CDR3 length equals 16 residues. Findings of the study overall: Shared CD4/CD8 clonotypes were a small share, likely from convergent recombination. Peak timing came faster in the weaker secondary response, day 5 versus 15.

5'RACE template switching added a universal primer site and UMIs to TCR cDNA. Each CDR3 protein gets one entry after TCRdb re-called the 5' RACE reads with MiXCR. The sample contains some 600,000 distinct CDR3 sequences, roughly a sixth of which appear only once. Regarding this clonotype: What it recognizes is unknown.

The sequence was collected from a man between 18 and 35 years old who received the YFV17D yellow fever vaccine. The sample consisted of PBMCs, taken 4 to 6 days after the first yellow fever vaccination. V is TRBV11-2 and J is TRBJ2-2; a possible D gene is TRBD1 (6 bases). The CDR3 reads CASSRLQGRRTGELFF. CDR3 DNA: TGTGCCAGCAGCCGCTTACAGGGTAGGAGGACCGGGGAGCTGTTTTTT.